This entry lists 20 T cell receptor beta chains sequenced from one sample in a study of blood T cell repertoires in COVID-19. Sequencing used immunoSEQ multiplex PCR; TCRdb keeps in-frame clones, though not all of them. The table lists 200,000 or so clones, about nine tenths of them singletons. Sample: peripheral blood. The receptor set was obtained from a woman aged 55-70 years with acute or convalescent COVID-19.

This clone came up once. The gene calls are TRBV27 and TRBJ2-5; the D gene is possibly TRBD1 (5 bases). Deletions cut 7 bases from V and 5 bases from J, with 5 bases between. This CDR3 has 10 amino acids. Germline CDR1 MNHEY, CDR2 SMNVEV (reference sequence). The CDR3 protein is CASKGETQYF. Written as DNA, the CDR3 is TGTGCCAGCAAGGGGGAGACCCAGTACTTC.

V usage is TRBV5-3 and J usage is TRBJ2-7; 11 bases match TRBD1. TRBV5-3 is classed as an ORF, of uncertain function. The CDR3 length is 18 residues. J was trimmed by 1 base and V by 4 bases; bases with no gene match: 13. The CDR3 region has the DNA TGTGCCAGAAGCGGCGAGGACAGGGGGCTAGATCTTTCCTACGAGCAGTACTTC. As protein: CARSGEDRGLDLSYEQYF.

The chain employs TRBV13 and TRBJ2-5; no clear D gene. Trimming stripped 6 bases from V and 5 bases from J, with 7 bases between. This CDR3 is built from 11 residues. Germline V lookup: CDR1 PRHDT, CDR2 FYEKMQ (reference sequence). Here the CDR3 DNA reads TGTGCCAGCAGTACCAGGGAGACCCAGTACTTC. Its translation is CASSTRETQYF.

This rearrangement joins TRBV24-1 to TRBJ1-4; 7 nucleotides agree with TRBD1. This CDR3 spans 15 amino acids. The J segment lost 4 bases and the V segment lost 2 bases, leaving 3 bases of the junction unmatched. The germline gives CDR1 KGHDR, CDR2 SFDVKD. The CDR3 loop reads CATSDSGTVNEKLFF. CDR3 coding DNA: TGTGCCACCAGTGATTCCGGGACAGTTAATGAAAAACTGTTTTTT.

V and J are TRBV28 and TRBJ1-1; unclear D gene. With 7 bases removed from V and 3 bases from J, the gap between germline ends came to 6 bases. Germline V CDR1 and CDR2: MDHEN, SYDVKM. This CDR3 region has 11 residues. The CDR3 is CASTGYTEAFF. Here the CDR3 DNA reads TGTGCCAGCACCGGGTACACTGAAGCTTTCTTT.

The rearrangement links TRBV2 to TRBJ2-7; 11 bases are shared with TRBD1. Trimming cost V 3 bases and J 7 bases; bases outside gene matches: 5. Germline assignment: CDR1 SNHLY and CDR2 FYNNEI. The CDR3 loop spans 14 amino acids. CDR3 protein: CASSEDRGLSEQYF. In DNA form, the CDR3 reads TGTGCCAGCAGTGAGGACAGGGGGCTGTCTGAGCAGTACTTC.

The J gene is TRBJ1-5, the V gene TRBV6-5; TRBD1 might be the D (5 bases). CDR3 length: 13 amino acids. The V end was cut by 6 bases, the J end by 4 bases, with 10 bases between. Germline V gene sequence: CDR1 MNHEY, CDR2 SVGAGI. The DNA for the CDR3 is TGTGCCAGCAGCCGACAGAGGAATCAGCCCCAGCATTTT. Its protein is CASSRQRNQPQHF.

The chain has TRBV30 and TRBJ2-1, with 7 bases matching TRBD1. This CDR3 is 15 amino acids long. J lost 9 bases, V lost 5 bases, and 16 bases had no gene match. Germline V gene lookup returns CDR1 GTSNPN and CDR2 SVGIG (reference sequence). The CDR3 coding sequence is TGTGCCTGGGGTGCCACGACAGGGTTGAGGGCTGAGCAGTTCTTC. Protein: CAWGATTGLRAEQFF.

This chain links TRBV7-9 with TRBJ1-1; possibly TRBD1 for D (5 bases). CDR3 length: 14 residues. Trimming cost V 3 bases and J 5 bases, with 13 bases left between them. CDR1 and CDR2 (germline): SEHNR, FQNEAQ (reference sequence). The CDR3 spells CASSFNRLGTEAFF. CDR3 sequence (DNA): TGTGCCAGCAGCTTTAACAGGTTAGGGACTGAAGCTTTCTTT.

CDR3 sequence (DNA): TGTGCCAGCAGATTGGGACAGGGGGGTAGCAATCAGCCCCAGCATTTT. Translating it yields CASRLGQGGSNQPQHF. The J gene is TRBJ1-5, the V gene TRBV2, with 11 bases fitting TRBD1. J gave up 0 bases and V 6 bases, and 4 bases lay outside the gene matches. CDR1 and CDR2 (germline): SNHLY, FYNNEI. The CDR3 runs to 16 residues.

This chain joins TRBV4-3 and TRBJ2-1; D is possibly TRBD2 (6 bases). The ends were cut back, 0 bases at V and 9 bases at J, with 6 bases in the middle. Germline loops: CDR1 LGHNA, CDR2 YSLEER. This CDR3 comprises 12 residues. CDR3 nucleotide sequence: TGCGCCAGCAGCCAAGATAGCGGTGAGCAGTTCTTC. Translating gives CASSQDSGEQFF.

The chain employs TRBV4-2 and TRBJ2-2; 7 bases align to TRBD2. With 6 bases clipped from V and 1 base from J, the junction kept 2 bases outside the gene matches. There are 14 residues in the CDR3. Germline V gene sequence: CDR1 LGHNA, CDR2 YNFKEQ. DNA of the CDR3: TGTGCCAGCAGGCCGGGAGGGAACACCGGGGAGCTGTTTTTT. It translates to CASRPGGNTGELFF.

CDR3 residues: CASRAPGTGGAEAFF. In nucleotides, the CDR3 is TGTGCCAGCAGAGCCCCCGGGACGGGAGGGGCTGAAGCTTTCTTT. The gene calls are TRBV2 and TRBJ1-1; D perhaps matches TRBD1 (5 bases). Germline V gene lookup returns CDR1 SNHLY and CDR2 FYNNEI. Deletions cut 6 bases from V and 6 bases from J, with 20 bases between. The CDR3 has 15 amino acids.

This chain links TRBV24-1 with TRBJ2-3; 8 bases agree with TRBD2. Germline CDR1 reads KGHDR; CDR2 reads SFDVKD. V shed 3 bases and J 4 bases; nucleotides not matched to a gene: 8. CDR3 size: 16 residues. For the CDR3, the DNA is TGTGCCACCAGTGATCCGGGACTAGGAGACGCAGATACGCAGTATTTT. Translated: CATSDPGLGDADTQYF.

The sample holds one count of this clone. The rearrangement links TRBV18 to TRBJ1-5; D call uncertain. The CDR3 is 13 amino acids. Trimming pared 2 bases from V and 3 bases from J, leaving 5 bases between. Germline loops: CDR1 KGHSH, CDR2 LQKENI. The CDR3 is CASSPGLNQPQHF. The CDR3 nucleotides read TGTGCCAGCTCACCAGGGCTCAATCAGCCCCAGCATTTT.

The count of this clone is one. V and J are TRBV30 and TRBJ2-1, with 10 positions matching TRBD1. CDR1 and CDR2 (germline): GTSNPN, SVGIG (reference sequence). V lost 5 bases and J lost 13; bases outside the gene matches: 8. This CDR3 is built from 12 residues. CDR3: CAWGDRGGQQFF. The CDR3 nucleotides are TGTGCCTGGGGGGACAGGGGCGGACAACAGTTCTTC.

This sequence joins TRBV14 and TRBJ2-2; D perhaps matches TRBD2 (5 bases). CDR1 is SGHDN and CDR2 is FVKESK in the germline V gene. Trimming took 2 bases from V and 8 from J, leaving 18 bases between them. The CDR3 loop spans 16 amino acids. The CDR3 spells CASSQYAGLWAGELFF. The CDR3 nucleotides read TGTGCCAGCAGCCAATATGCGGGCCTCTGGGCGGGGGAGCTGTTTTTT.

The rearrangement joins TRBV5-1 to TRBJ1-1; no clear D. The germline V and J ends were trimmed by 0 bases and 0 bases, with 6 bases remaining between them. This CDR3 has 14 amino acids. CDR1 is SGHRS and CDR2 is YFSETQ in the germline V gene. CDR3 sequence: CASSLVGVNTEAFF. The DNA for the CDR3 is TGCGCCAGCAGCTTGGTCGGGGTGAACACTGAAGCTTTCTTT.

J is TRBJ2-5 and V is TRBV5-1; 12 nucleotides agree with TRBD2. Germline trimming cut 2 bases from V and 2 bases from J; bases unmatched to any gene: 4. The CDR3 has 16 amino acids. Per the germline V gene, CDR1 is SGHRS and CDR2 is YFSETQ. CDR3: CASSFWTSGVQETQYF. The CDR3, as DNA: TGCGCCAGCAGCTTCTGGACTAGCGGGGTACAAGAGACCCAGTACTTC.

The chain combines TRBV3-1 (or the pseudogene TRBV3-2) with TRBJ1-3; D possibly corresponds to TRBD1 (5 bases). The germline V gene encodes CDR1 LGHDT and CDR2 YNNKEL (reference sequence). The CDR3 extends over 16 amino acids. Trimming cost V 0 bases and J 4 bases, with 13 bases left between them. CDR3 residues: CASSQDPGMTGNTIYF. The CDR3 nucleotides are TGTGCCAGCAGCCAAGATCCAGGGATGACAGGAAACACCATATATTTT.